Each of the 5 T cell receptor beta chains below was sequenced from the same sample in a study of cytomegalovirus exposure and HLA in healthy donors. The study ran its PCR with 60 Vbeta and 13 Jbeta primers. Produced via immunoSEQ multiplex PCR; TCRdb's table is partial and in-frame only. This repertoire shows 200,000 or so clones, approximately 81% found once; its top ten account for around 4%. Sequenced: PBMCs. Receptors were obtained from a man aged 50 to 60 in good health and CMV-seronegative.

Here the CDR3 DNA reads TGCGCCAGCAGCCCACAAGTGGGGGGGAGCACAGATACGCAGTATTTT. Translated: CASSPQVGGSTDTQYF. V and J are TRBV4-3 and TRBJ2-3, with 7 nucleotides matching TRBD2. With 4 bases clipped from V and 0 bases from J, the junction kept 7 bases outside the gene matches. Germline CDR1 LGHNA, CDR2 YSLEER. The length of the CDR3 is 16 residues.

V and J are TRBV11-2 and TRBJ2-7, with D unclear. The CDR3 consists of 15 residues. Per the germline V gene, CDR1 is SGHAT and CDR2 is FQNNGV. The V end was cut by 4 bases, the J end by 0 bases, with 13 bases between. The CDR3 nucleotides read TGTGCCAGCAGCTCGCCCAGGAAGAGCTCCTACGAGCAGTACTTC. Residues: CASSSPRKSSYEQYF.

The chain recombines TRBV18 with TRBJ2-5; 7 bases are shared with TRBD1. Trimming took 4 bases from V and 2 from J; bases not matched to a gene: 4. Germline CDR1 reads KGHSH; CDR2 reads LQKENI. The CDR3 is 14 residues long. The CDR3 coding sequence is TGTGCCAGCTCACTATGGACAGGACAAGAGACCCAGTACTTC. It translates to CASSLWTGQETQYF.

The V gene is TRBV7-9, the J gene TRBJ2-1; D not resolved. The CDR3 runs to 13 residues. Trimming left V 3 bases short and J 4 bases short, with 7 bases between. Germline V gives CDR1 SEHNR, CDR2 FQNEAQ (reference sequence). The chain's CDR3 is CASSFFTYNEQFF. The CDR3, as DNA: TGTGCCAGCAGCTTTTTCACATACAATGAGCAGTTCTTC.

The chain carries TRBV5-6 and TRBJ2-4; D call uncertain. Germline CDR1 is SGHDT and CDR2 is YYEEEE. The length of the CDR3 is 14 residues. Trimming removed 2 bases from V and 0 bases from J, with 6 bases in between. The CDR3 sequence is CASSLSLAKNIQYF. DNA for the CDR3: TGTGCCAGCAGCTTATCATTAGCCAAAAACATTCAGTACTTC. The full variable domain, in which reference TRBV5-6 and TRBJ2-4 provide the parts outside the CDR3, is DAGVTQSPTHLIKTRGQQVTLRCSPKSGHDTVSWYQQALGQGPQFIFQYYEEEERQRGNFPDRFSGHQFPNYSSELNVNALLLGDSALYLCASSLSLAKNIQYFGAGTRLSVL.